Following are 14 T cell receptor beta chains from one sample sequenced in a study of blood T cells in healthy people across ages. With a J-beta primer mix and a sample-barcoded 5' primer, a second PCR ran about 7 to 12 cycles. TCRdb itself ran the 5' RACE reads through MiXCR, one entry per CDR3 protein. The sample has more than 700,000 distinct CDR3 sequences; approximately 53% are singletons. The specimen was blood. Source of these receptors: a man older than 75 in good health.

This clonotype occurred a few times. V and J are TRBV20-1 and TRBJ2-3, with a tentative D call TRBD2 (5 bases). Germline V lookup: CDR1 DFQATT, CDR2 SNEGSKA (reference sequence). The CDR3 sequence is 15 residues long. V lost 3 bases and J 8 bases, leaving 21 bases between the germline ends. CDR3 DNA: TGCAGTGCTAGTTCGCCTAGCAGTCCACAGAGTACGCAGTATTTT. Residues: CSASSPSSPQSTQYF.

This clonotype has only one observation. The rearrangement joins TRBV12-3 or TRBV12-4 to TRBJ2-5; TRBD1 might be the D (5 bases). The germline V and J ends were trimmed by 7 bases and 4 bases, with 19 bases remaining between them. The CDR3 loop spans 15 amino acids. The CDR3 region is CASTAGSQGGETQYF. CDR3 bases: TGTGCCAGCACCGCAGGGTCTCAGGGTGGAGAGACCCAGTACTTC.

This clonotype was counted between two and nine times. V usage is TRBV5-8 and J usage is TRBJ1-5, with D unclear. V lost 1 base and J lost 2, with 16 bases in between. Germline CDR1 reads SGHTS; CDR2 reads YDEGEE. This CDR3 has 17 residues. The CDR3, as DNA: TGTGCCAGCAGCTTGACCCTGGTCCTCGTGGGCAATCAGCCCCAGCATTTT. Protein sequence: CASSLTLVLVGNQPQHF.

This clonotype was seen a few times. The chain employs TRBV4-2 and TRBJ2-6, with a possible D match to TRBD2 (6 bases). Germline V lookup: CDR1 LGHNA, CDR2 YNFKEQ. The CDR3 is 20 residues long. V lost 1 base to trimming and J lost 0 bases, with 19 bases between them. CDR3 sequence: CASSQGHAAGPNSGANVLTF. The CDR3 nucleotides read TGTGCCAGCAGCCAAGGGCACGCCGCGGGGCCTAACTCTGGGGCCAACGTCCTGACTTTC.

There are many counts of this clonotype. The V and J genes are TRBV5-1 and TRBJ2-5; a possible D gene is TRBD2 (5 bases). There are 13 residues in the CDR3. V was trimmed by 3 bases and J by 2 bases, leaving 8 bases between them. Germline CDR1 reads SGHRS; CDR2 reads YFSETQ. The DNA of the CDR3 is TGCGCCAGCAGCTCGGACTTACAAGAGACCCAGTACTTC. Its protein is CASSSDLQETQYF.

The chain couples TRBV7-6 to TRBJ1-5, with unresolved D. This CDR3 has 13 amino acids. Trimming shortened V by 11 bases and J by 5 bases, and 16 bases separated the two germline ends. The germline V gene encodes CDR1 SGHVS and CDR2 FNYEAQ. The CDR3 region is CALSDPPDQPQHF. The CDR3 nucleotides read TGTGCCTTATCGGACCCGCCCGATCAGCCCCAGCATTTT.

The chain combines TRBV20-1 with TRBJ2-5; D might be TRBD2 (6 bases). The DNA end lines up better with TRBJ2-7; the J call may be wrong. The CDR3 totals 12 residues. Germline V lookup: CDR1 DFQATT, CDR2 SNEGSKA (reference sequence). The CDR3 protein is CSVPGDSDEQYF. CDR3 nucleotide sequence: TGCAGTGTCCCGGGAGACAGCGACGAGCAGTACTTC.

The chain combines TRBV2 with TRBJ2-7; perhaps TRBD2 as D (6 bases). The better agreement between TRBJ2-5 and the DNA end casts doubt on the J call. CDR3 size: 11 residues. Per the germline V gene, CDR1 is SNHLY and CDR2 is FYNNEI. CDR3 DNA sequence: TGTGCCAGCACTAGCGTGGAGACCCAGTACTTC. It codes for CASTSVETQYF.

The V call is TRBV14, the J call TRBJ2-5; D tentatively reads TRBD1 or TRBD2 (5 bases each). The J call may be incorrect, as the DNA end agrees better with TRBJ2-7. CDR1 SGHDN and CDR2 FVKESK come from the germline V gene. The CDR3 covers 17 residues. The CDR3 DNA reads TGTGCCAGCAGCCAAGAGGTTAGGGCGTCAGGGAGCTACGAGCAGTACTTC. Translating it yields CASSQEVRASGSYEQYF.

The J gene is TRBJ2-1, the V gene TRBV11-3, with 9 nucleotides matching TRBD2. The germline gives CDR1 SGHNT, CDR2 YENEEA. V gave up 4 bases and J gave up 6 bases; unmatched junction bases: 13. The CDR3 is made up of 17 amino acids. The CDR3 DNA follows: TGTGCCAGCAGCTCTAGGGTACCTAGCGGGACCCTCAATGAGCAGTTCTTC. Its protein is CASSSRVPSGTLNEQFF.

The chain links TRBV9 to TRBJ2-3; 7 positions agree with TRBD2. The germline CDR1 and CDR2 sequences are SGDLS and YYNGEE. The ends lost 4 bases at V and 4 bases at J; junction bases unmatched: 6. There are 14 residues in the CDR3. The DNA for the CDR3 is TGTGCCAGCAGCACTCAGACTAGCTCAGATACGCAGTATTTT. Translated: CASSTQTSSDTQYF.

The V and J genes are TRBV20-1 and TRBJ2-5, with 7 bases fitting TRBD2. This CDR3 is 15 amino acids long. The germline V gene has CDR1 DFQATT and CDR2 SNEGSKA (reference sequence). V trimming: 5 bases; J trimming: 1 base; junction bases outside the gene matches: 10. The chain's CDR3 is CSAATSASLQETQYF. CDR3 nucleotide sequence: TGCAGTGCTGCTACTAGCGCGTCCCTCCAAGAGACCCAGTACTTC.

The chain links TRBV7-3 to TRBJ2-1, with 10 bases lining up with TRBD2. With 0 bases clipped from V and 9 bases from J, the junction kept 5 bases outside the gene matches. The length of the CDR3 is 15 residues. CDR1 and CDR2 from the germline V gene are SGHTA and FQGTGA. Here the CDR3 DNA reads TGTGCCAGCAGCTTAACTCCTGGACTAGCGGTTGAGCAGTTCTTC. This gives the protein CASSLTPGLAVEQFF.

The rearrangement links TRBV6-1 to TRBJ1-2; the D gene is possibly TRBD1 (6 bases). CDR1 MNHNS and CDR2 SASEGT come from the germline V gene. Deletions cut 1 base from V and 4 bases from J, with 13 bases between. This CDR3 has 15 amino acids. The CDR3 DNA follows: TGTGCCAGCAGTGAAGGGGGTGCAGGGGCCTATGGCTACACCTTC. Amino acid sequence: CASSEGGAGAYGYTF.